This T cell receptor beta chain was identified in a study of persistence of HIV-infected CD4 T cells. An overlapping HIV-1 Gag peptide pool stimulated these cells at approximately 1 ug/peptide/mL. Sorting selected CD4+ T cells upregulating both CD40 ligand and CD69. PBMCs were depleted of CD8+ T cells before stimulation. V was trimmed by 0 bases and J by 1 base, leaving 13 bases between them. The CDR3 consists of 16 residues. CDR1 and CDR2 (germline): SGHNT, YYREEE (reference sequence). This clone has only a few counts. The target antigen is unknown. The immunoSEQ assay was version 4, run in survey mode. The method was immunoSEQ multiplex PCR; TCRdb's version includes in-frame clones alone and lacks a portion of them. The table has under 25,000 clones, about 74% seen once.

The source of this sequence is an adult man with HIV who was CMV-seropositive. V gene TRBV5-4 combines with J gene TRBJ1-1; D is possibly TRBD1 (6 bases). This specimen consisted of CD4+ T cells sorted from PBMCs after roughly 18-hour stimulation, obtained from a patient who received antiretroviral therapy. DNA for the CDR3: TGTGCCAGCAGCTTGGGGACAGATGTCAAGAACACTGAAGCTTTCTTT. This gives the protein CASSLGTDVKNTEAFF.